One sample yielded the 21 T cell receptor beta chains listed below, sequenced in a study of vaccination effects on CD4 cells after COVID-19. No antigens are known for them. In the ViraFEST assay, antigen-specific CD4+ clonotypes were identified by expansion after peptide-pool stimulation. Cultured cells yielded isolated CD4+ T cells after 10 to 11 days. Absence of prior SARS-CoV-2 infection characterized the vaccine recipients, who showed negative nucleocapsid antibodies. The table came from immunoSEQ multiplex PCR; TCRdb's copy has only in-frame clones and leaves some out. This table has 50,000 to 65,000 clones, just under 80% appearing once. Sequenced here: CD4+ T cells from PBMCs cultured with HCoV-OC43 spike peptides, sampled before COVID-19 vaccination. Noted subset: HCoV-OC43 spike overlapping peptide pool stimulation. The source of these receptors is a human donor who received a COVID-19 vaccine.

The chain has TRBV15 and TRBJ1-1; 8 nucleotides align to TRBD1. This CDR3 has 15 amino acids. Germline V gene sequence: CDR1 LNHNV, CDR2 YYDKDF (reference sequence). Trimming cost V 3 bases and J 6 bases; bases outside gene matches: 9. CDR3 protein: CATSRATGDRSEAFF. CDR3 coding DNA: TGTGCCACCAGCAGGGCGACAGGGGATAGGTCTGAAGCTTTCTTT.

The chain couples TRBV27 to TRBJ2-3, with 7 bases identical to TRBD1. Germline CDR1 is MNHEY and CDR2 is SMNVEV (reference sequence). The CDR3 extends over 14 amino acids. V shed 6 bases and J 8 bases; nucleotides not matched to a gene: 11. The CDR3 reads CASSLTGAPSTQYF. The CDR3 bases are TGTGCCAGCAGCCTAACAGGGGCCCCTTCTACGCAGTATTTT.

In its sample, this clone was seen a few times. The V and J genes are TRBV10-2 and TRBJ2-2; 7 nucleotides line up with TRBD2. Germline assignment: CDR1 WSHSY and CDR2 SAAADI. Trimming cost V 4 bases and J 2 bases; bases outside gene matches: 4. The CDR3 is 15 residues long. The CDR3 protein is CASSGGTINTGELFF. The CDR3 nucleotides read TGCGCCAGCAGTGGAGGGACTATCAACACCGGGGAGCTGTTTTTT.

This clone was counted between two and nine times. This rearrangement joins TRBV7-2 to TRBJ1-1, with D perhaps TRBD1 (5 bases). The CDR3 consists of 14 residues. Trimming shortened V by 1 base and J by 7 bases, and 13 bases separated the two germline ends. CDR1 and CDR2 (germline): SGHTA, FQGNSA. In nucleotides, the CDR3 is TGTGCCAGCAGCTTAGAGGGGACCCCCTGTGAAGCTTTCTTT. As protein: CASSLEGTPCEAFF.

V and J are TRBV6-5 and TRBJ1-1, with 7 bases identical to TRBD1. Per the germline V gene, CDR1 is MNHEY and CDR2 is SVGAGI. The CDR3 has 13 residues. V lost 7 bases, J lost 5 bases, and 7 bases stayed unmatched. CDR3 coding DNA: TGTGCCAGCACAAGGACAGGAGGGACTGAAGCTTTCTTT. Its translation is CASTRTGGTEAFF.

The CDR3 region is CASSLEVNRESGYTF. The CDR3 nucleotides read TGTGCCAGCAGCTTAGAAGTGAATAGGGAGAGCGGCTACACCTTC. The V call is TRBV7-9, the J call TRBJ1-2, with no clear D. Between the trimmed V and J ends, which lost 1 base and 8 bases, there was a span of 17 bases. There are 15 residues in the CDR3. The germline gives CDR1 SEHNR, CDR2 FQNEAQ (reference sequence). Together with reference TRBV7-9 and TRBJ1-2, the CDR3 gives the full variable domain: DTGVSQNPRHKITKRGQNVTFRCDPISEHNRLYWYRQTLGQGPEFLTYFQNEAQLEKSRLLSDRFSAERPKGSFSTLEIQRTEQGDSAMYLCASSLEVNRESGYTFGSGTRLTVV.

The chain combines TRBV7-9 with TRBJ2-7, with 8 bases that match TRBD2. The germline CDR1 and CDR2 sequences are SEHNR and FQNEAQ (reference sequence). The CDR3 length is 14 residues. J gave up 7 bases and V 5 bases, and 10 bases lay outside the gene matches. CDR3 in DNA: TGTGCCAGCAGCCTCGGACTAGCCTCTGGGGAGCAGTACGTC. Translating gives CASSLGLASGEQYV.

The chain recombines TRBV19 with TRBJ1-2, with D possibly being TRBD1 (5 bases). The CDR3 has 15 amino acids. Trimming removed 9 bases at V and 6 bases at J, with 23 bases between. Germline V lookup: CDR1 LNHDA, CDR2 SQIVND (reference sequence). The CDR3 sequence: CASQTGTEAVDGYTF. The DNA of the CDR3 is TGTGCCAGCCAAACTGGGACCGAGGCAGTAGATGGCTACACCTTC.

The J gene is TRBJ2-2, the V gene TRBV5-1; 7 nucleotides match TRBD1. The J segment lost 2 bases and the V segment lost 5 bases, leaving 6 bases of the junction unmatched. This CDR3 region has 15 residues. Germline V gene lookup returns CDR1 SGHRS and CDR2 YFSETQ. CDR3 in amino acids: CASSSDRDNTGELFF. Here the CDR3 DNA reads TGCGCCAGCAGTTCCGACAGGGACAACACCGGGGAGCTGTTTTTT.

The V and J genes are TRBV4-1 and TRBJ2-2; D not certain. The CDR3 is 16 residues long. Trimming cost V 0 bases and J 2 bases, with 10 bases left between them. Germline V lookup: CDR1 MGHRA, CDR2 YSYEKL. The CDR3 here is CASSQERIYNTGELFF. The CDR3 DNA is TGCGCCAGCAGCCAAGAACGGATCTACAACACCGGGGAGCTGTTTTTT.

The chain combines TRBV2 with TRBJ2-2; D is unclear. The V gene's germline CDR1 is SNHLY and CDR2 FYNNEI. V dropped 2 bases and J dropped 6 bases, with 7 bases sitting between them. The CDR3 consists of 13 residues. The chain's CDR3 is CASSEKRAGELFF. For the CDR3, the DNA is TGTGCCAGCAGTGAAAAACGGGCCGGGGAGCTGTTTTTT.

CDR3 sequence: CASSFLAASGEEATDTQYF. The CDR3, as DNA: TGTGCCAGCAGCTTTCTCGCGGCTAGCGGGGAGGAAGCGACAGATACGCAGTATTTT. The rearrangement uses TRBV11-3 and TRBJ2-3; 9 bases match TRBD2. The CDR3 sequence is 19 residues long. V shed 3 bases, J shed 3 bases, and the junction held 16 bases outside the gene matches. Germline CDR1 is SGHNT and CDR2 is YENEEA.

The chain couples TRBV3-1 (or the pseudogene TRBV3-2) to TRBJ1-1; D gene ambiguous. Germline-derived CDR1 and CDR2 are LGHDT and YNNKEL (reference sequence). The CDR3 covers 14 residues. V was trimmed by 2 bases and J by 3 bases, leaving 10 bases between them. The CDR3 reads CASSQQDGYTEAFF. DNA of the CDR3: TGTGCCAGCAGCCAACAGGACGGTTACACTGAAGCTTTCTTT.

The chain couples TRBV27 to TRBJ2-1, with a weak D call TRBD2 (5 bases). V was trimmed by 8 bases and J by 8 bases, leaving 16 bases between them. Germline V gene sequence: CDR1 MNHEY, CDR2 SMNVEV (reference sequence). The CDR3 is 13 residues long. CDR3 in amino acids: CASPIRGSHEQFF. The CDR3 region has the DNA TGTGCCAGCCCGATAAGAGGGTCACATGAGCAGTTCTTC.

This chain's CDR3 is CAWSGHSGSGNTIYF. The CDR3, as DNA: TGTGCCTGGAGTGGGCACTCCGGCTCTGGAAACACCATATATTTT. The chain is built from TRBV30 and TRBJ1-3; D unclear. The CDR3 sequence is 15 residues long. Germline CDR1 GTSNPN, CDR2 SVGIG (reference sequence). V gave up 1 base and J gave up 0 bases, with 10 bases separating them.

The chain combines TRBV7-2 with TRBJ2-3; 7 nucleotides agree with TRBD2. The length of the CDR3 is 14 residues. The J segment lost 6 bases and the V segment lost 5 bases, leaving 8 bases of the junction unmatched. The V gene's germline CDR1 is SGHTA and CDR2 FQGNSA. The CDR3 sequence is CASSPPTSRDTQYF. CDR3 coding DNA: TGTGCCAGCAGCCCTCCGACTAGCCGCGATACGCAGTATTTT.

The chain employs TRBV6-1 and TRBJ1-6; TRBD1 agrees at 10 bases. The germline V gene has CDR1 MNHNS and CDR2 SASEGT. Unmatched junction bases numbered 4, after V lost 3 bases and J lost 8 bases. The CDR3 has 15 amino acids. CDR3 coding DNA: TGTGCCAGCAGTGATTTGGGACAGGGGTATTCACCCCTCCACTTT. Residues: CASSDLGQGYSPLHF.

The chain recombines TRBV2 with TRBJ1-5; D is perhaps TRBD1 (5 bases). Looked up from germline, CDR1 is SNHLY and CDR2 is FYNNEI. V lost 6 bases to trimming and J lost 6 bases, with 18 bases between them. CDR3 length equals 15 residues. CDR3 sequence reads: CASSSGGVGSQPQHF. The CDR3, as DNA: TGTGCCAGCAGCTCCGGAGGGGTCGGGAGTCAGCCCCAGCATTTT.

CDR3 loop: CASSPSDGPGKLFF. The CDR3, as DNA: TGCGCCAGCAGCCCCTCGGACGGCCCAGGAAAACTGTTTTTT. V gene TRBV5-1 combines with J gene TRBJ1-4; D uncertain. V lost 4 bases and J lost 10, with 17 bases in between. The CDR3 has 14 amino acids. Germline CDR1 is SGHRS and CDR2 is YFSETQ.

The genes are TRBV28 and TRBJ2-4; maybe TRBD1 (5 bases). Germline-derived CDR1 and CDR2 are MDHEN and SYDVKM. This CDR3 comprises 13 residues. The ends were cut back, 7 bases at V and 6 bases at J, with 13 bases in the middle. Here the CDR3 reads CASTQNDRNIQYF. The CDR3 region has the DNA TGTGCCAGCACCCAAAACGACAGAAACATTCAGTACTTC.

The chain couples TRBV6-4 to TRBJ2-3; 8 bases are a match to TRBD1. The CDR3 is 14 residues long. The germline V gene encodes CDR1 MRHNA and CDR2 SNTAGT. V gave up 5 bases and J gave up 4 bases; unmatched junction bases: 5. CDR3 sequence reads: CASSRTGFPDTQYF. DNA of the CDR3: TGTGCCAGCAGTCGGACAGGGTTTCCAGATACGCAGTATTTT.